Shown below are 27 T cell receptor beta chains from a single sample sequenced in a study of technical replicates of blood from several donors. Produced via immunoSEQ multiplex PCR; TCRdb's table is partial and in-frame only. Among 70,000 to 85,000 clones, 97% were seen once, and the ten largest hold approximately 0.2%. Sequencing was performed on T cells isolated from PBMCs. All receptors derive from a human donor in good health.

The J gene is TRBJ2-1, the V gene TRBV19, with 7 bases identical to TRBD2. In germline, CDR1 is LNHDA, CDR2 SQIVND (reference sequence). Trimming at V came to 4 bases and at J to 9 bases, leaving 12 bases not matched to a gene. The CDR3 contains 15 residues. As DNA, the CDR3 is TGTGCCAGTAGTACGGGAGGATCAATCGGGCGTGAGCAGTTCTTC. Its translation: CASSTGGSIGREQFF.

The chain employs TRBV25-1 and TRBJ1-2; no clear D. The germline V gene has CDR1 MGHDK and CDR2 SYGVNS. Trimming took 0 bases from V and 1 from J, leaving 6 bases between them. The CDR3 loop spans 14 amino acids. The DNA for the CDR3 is TGTGCCAGCAGTGAATATCGACTTAACTATGGCTACACCTTC. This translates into CASSEYRLNYGYTF.

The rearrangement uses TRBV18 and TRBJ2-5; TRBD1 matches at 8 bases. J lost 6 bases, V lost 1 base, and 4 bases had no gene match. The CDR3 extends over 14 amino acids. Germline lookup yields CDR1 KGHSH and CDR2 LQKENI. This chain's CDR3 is CASSPRDRGKTQYF. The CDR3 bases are TGTGCCAGCTCACCACGCGACAGGGGAAAGACCCAGTACTTC. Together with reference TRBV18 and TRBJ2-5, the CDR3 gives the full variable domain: NAGVMQNPRHLVRRRGQEARLRCSPMKGHSHVYWYRQLPEEGLKFMVYLQKENIIDESGMPKERFSAEFPKEGPSILRIQQVVRGDSAAYFCASSPRDRGKTQYFGPGTRLLVL.

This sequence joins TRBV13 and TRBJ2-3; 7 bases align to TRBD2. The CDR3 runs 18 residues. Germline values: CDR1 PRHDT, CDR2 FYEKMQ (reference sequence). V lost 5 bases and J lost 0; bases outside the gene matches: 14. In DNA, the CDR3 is TGTGCCAGCAGCGAAAAAGCGGGACCACAAACTAGCACAGATACGCAGTATTTT. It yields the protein CASSEKAGPQTSTDTQYF.

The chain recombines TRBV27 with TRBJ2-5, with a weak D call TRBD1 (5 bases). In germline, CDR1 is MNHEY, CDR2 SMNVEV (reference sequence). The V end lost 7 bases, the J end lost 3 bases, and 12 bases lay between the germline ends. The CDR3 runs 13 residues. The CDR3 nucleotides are TGTGCCAGCATGGGTGGGGCCGAAGAGACCCAGTACTTC. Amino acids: CASMGGAEETQYF.

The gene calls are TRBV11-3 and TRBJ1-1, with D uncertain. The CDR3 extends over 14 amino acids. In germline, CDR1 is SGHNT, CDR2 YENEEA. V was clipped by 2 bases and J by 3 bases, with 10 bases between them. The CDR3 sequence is CASSLRETDTEAFF. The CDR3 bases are TGTGCCAGCAGCTTACGGGAAACGGACACTGAAGCTTTCTTT.

The CDR3 protein is CAWSAGQGIRTATAEAFF. In DNA form, the CDR3 reads TGTGCCTGGAGTGCAGGACAGGGCATAAGAACCGCTACAGCTGAAGCTTTCTTT. The chain uses TRBV30 and TRBJ1-1; 8 nucleotides line up with TRBD1. The V gene's germline CDR1 is GTSNPN and CDR2 SVGIG (reference sequence). With 1 base clipped from V and 6 bases from J, the junction kept 19 bases outside the gene matches. This CDR3 spans 18 amino acids.

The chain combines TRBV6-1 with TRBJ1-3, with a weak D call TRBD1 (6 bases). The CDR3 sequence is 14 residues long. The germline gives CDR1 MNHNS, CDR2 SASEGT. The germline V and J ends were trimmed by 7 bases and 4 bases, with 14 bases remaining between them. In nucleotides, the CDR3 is TGTGCCAGCAAATATACAGGGCACGGAAACACCATATATTTT. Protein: CASKYTGHGNTIYF.

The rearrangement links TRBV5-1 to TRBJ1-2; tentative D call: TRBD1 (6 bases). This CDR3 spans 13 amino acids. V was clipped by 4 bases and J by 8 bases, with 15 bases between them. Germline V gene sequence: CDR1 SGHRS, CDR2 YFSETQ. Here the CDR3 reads CASSIQGEGGYTF. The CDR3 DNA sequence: TGCGCCAGCAGCATACAGGGTGAAGGGGGCTACACCTTC.

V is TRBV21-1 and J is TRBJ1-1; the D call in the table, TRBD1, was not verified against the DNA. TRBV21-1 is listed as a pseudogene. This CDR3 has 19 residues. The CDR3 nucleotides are TGTGCCAGCAGACCCGCCTTGGGGGGACAGGGGGCTTCGAACACTGAAGCTTTCTTT. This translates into CASRPALGGQGASNTEAFF.

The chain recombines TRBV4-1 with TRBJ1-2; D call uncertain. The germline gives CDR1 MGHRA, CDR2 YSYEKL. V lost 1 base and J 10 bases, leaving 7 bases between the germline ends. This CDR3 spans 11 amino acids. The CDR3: CASSQGPVYTF. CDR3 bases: TGCGCCAGCAGCCAAGGTCCCGTCTACACCTTC.

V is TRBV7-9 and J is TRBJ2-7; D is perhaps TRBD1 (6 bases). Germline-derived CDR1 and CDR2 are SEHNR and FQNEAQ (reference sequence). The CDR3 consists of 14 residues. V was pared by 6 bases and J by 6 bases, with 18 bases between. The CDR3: CASRSQGSVGEQYF. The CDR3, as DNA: TGTGCCAGCAGATCCCAGGGGTCAGTGGGCGAGCAGTACTTC.

This CDR3 is CASSLGSSGTDLYYNEQFF. As DNA, the CDR3 is TGTGCCAGCAGCTTGGGCTCTAGCGGTACGGACCTCTACTACAATGAGCAGTTCTTC. The V gene is TRBV5-6, the J gene TRBJ2-1, with 7 bases matching TRBD2. CDR1 is SGHDT and CDR2 is YYEEEE in the germline V gene. V dropped 0 bases and J dropped 3; count of bases not matched to a gene: 15. The CDR3 is 19 residues long.

CDR3 DNA sequence: TGTGCCAGCAGCCAGGGACAGAGATTGATCATGAACACTGAAGCTTTCTTT. This sequence encodes CASSQGQRLIMNTEAFF. The V call is TRBV11-2, the J call TRBJ1-1; 7 bases line up with TRBD1. Germline V gives CDR1 SGHAT, CDR2 FQNNGV. This CDR3 has 17 amino acids. V gave up 5 bases and J gave up 0 bases; unmatched junction bases: 12.

The DNA for the CDR3 is TGTGCCAGCAGCTTTTCCCGGGACAGAAATTCACCCCTCCACTTT. Amino acids: CASSFSRDRNSPLHF. The chain carries TRBV7-9 and TRBJ1-6, with 7 bases aligning to TRBD1. The CDR3 runs to 15 residues. The trim removed 3 bases at V and 7 bases at J, leaving 6 bases unmatched. From germline, CDR1 is SEHNR and CDR2 FQNEAQ (reference sequence).

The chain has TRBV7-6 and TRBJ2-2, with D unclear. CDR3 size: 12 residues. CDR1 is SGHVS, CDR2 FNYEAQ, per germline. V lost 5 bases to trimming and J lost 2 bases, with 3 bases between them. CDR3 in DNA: TGTGCCAGCAGCCTCAACACCGGGGAGCTGTTTTTT. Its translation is CASSLNTGELFF.

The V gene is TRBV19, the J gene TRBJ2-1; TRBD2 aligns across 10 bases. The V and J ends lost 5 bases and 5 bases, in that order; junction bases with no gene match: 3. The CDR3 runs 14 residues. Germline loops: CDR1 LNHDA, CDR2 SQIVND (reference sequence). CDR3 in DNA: TGTGCCAGTAGTTCTAGCGGGGGTAACAATGAGCAGTTCTTC. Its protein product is CASSSSGGNNEQFF.

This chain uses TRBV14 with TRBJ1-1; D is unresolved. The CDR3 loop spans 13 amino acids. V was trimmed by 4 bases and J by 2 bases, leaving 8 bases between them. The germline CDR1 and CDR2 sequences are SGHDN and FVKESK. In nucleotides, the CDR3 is TGTGCCAGCAGCCCTAACTTAAACACTGAAGCTTTCTTT. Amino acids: CASSPNLNTEAFF.

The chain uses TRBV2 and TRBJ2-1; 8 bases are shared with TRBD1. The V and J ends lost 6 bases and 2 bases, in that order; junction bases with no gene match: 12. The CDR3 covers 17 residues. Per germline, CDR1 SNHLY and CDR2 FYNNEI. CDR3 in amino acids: CASRPFALDRAYNEQFF. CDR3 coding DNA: TGTGCCAGCAGGCCGTTCGCGTTGGACAGGGCCTACAATGAGCAGTTCTTC. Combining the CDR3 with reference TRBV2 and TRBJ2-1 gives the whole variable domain EPEVTQTPSHQVTQMGQEVILRCVPISNHLYFYWYRQILGQKVEFLVSFYNNEISEKSEIFDDQFSVERPDGSNFTLKIRSTKLEDSAMYFCASRPFALDRAYNEQFFGPGTRLTVL.

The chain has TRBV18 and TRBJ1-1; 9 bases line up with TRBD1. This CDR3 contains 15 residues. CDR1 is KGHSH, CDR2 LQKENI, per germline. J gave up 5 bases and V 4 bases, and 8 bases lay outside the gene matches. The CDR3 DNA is TGTGCCAGCTCACTCGAACAGGGGGCCGGGACTGAAGCTTTCTTT. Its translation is CASSLEQGAGTEAFF.

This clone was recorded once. This CDR3 is CASSPPPGTGVNTEAFF. The CDR3, as DNA: TGTGCCAGCAGCCCACCTCCCGGGACAGGGGTGAACACTGAAGCTTTCTTT. The chain recombines TRBV7-9 with TRBJ1-1, with 10 bases matching TRBD1. The V gene's germline CDR1 is SEHNR and CDR2 FQNEAQ (reference sequence). The CDR3 runs to 17 residues. V dropped 5 bases and J dropped 0; count of bases not matched to a gene: 9.

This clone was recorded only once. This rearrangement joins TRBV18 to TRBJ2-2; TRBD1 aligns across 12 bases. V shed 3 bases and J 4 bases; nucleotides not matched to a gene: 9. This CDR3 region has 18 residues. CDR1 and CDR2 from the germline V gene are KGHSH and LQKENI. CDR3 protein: CASSPGQGAPLRTGELFF. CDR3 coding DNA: TGTGCCAGCTCACCGGGACAGGGGGCTCCCCTTCGCACCGGGGAGCTGTTTTTT.

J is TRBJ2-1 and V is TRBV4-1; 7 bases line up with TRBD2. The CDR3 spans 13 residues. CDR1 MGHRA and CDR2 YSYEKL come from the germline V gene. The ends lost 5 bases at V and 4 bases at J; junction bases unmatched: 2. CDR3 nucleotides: TGCGCCAGCAGCTCGCGGGGGTACAATGAGCAGTTCTTC. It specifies CASSSRGYNEQFF.

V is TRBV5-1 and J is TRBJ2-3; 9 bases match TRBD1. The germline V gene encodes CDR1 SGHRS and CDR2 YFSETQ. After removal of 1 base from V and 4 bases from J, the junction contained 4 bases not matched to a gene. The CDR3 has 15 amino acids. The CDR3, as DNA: TGCGCCAGCAGCTTGTGGGACAGGGAATCAGATACGCAGTATTTT. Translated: CASSLWDRESDTQYF. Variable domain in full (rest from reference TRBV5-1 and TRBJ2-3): KAGVTQTPRYLIKTRGQQVTLSCSPISGHRSVSWYQQTPGQGLQFLFEYFSETQRNKGNFPGRFSGRQFSNSRSEMNVSTLELGDSALYLCASSLWDRESDTQYFGPGTRLTVL.

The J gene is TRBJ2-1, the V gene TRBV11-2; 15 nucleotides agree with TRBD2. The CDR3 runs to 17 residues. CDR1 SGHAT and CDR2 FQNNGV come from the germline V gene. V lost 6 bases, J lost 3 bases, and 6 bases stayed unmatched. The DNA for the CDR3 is TGTGCCAGCAGATTCGGACTAGCGGGGGGGGGCTACAATGAGCAGTTCTTC. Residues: CASRFGLAGGGYNEQFF.

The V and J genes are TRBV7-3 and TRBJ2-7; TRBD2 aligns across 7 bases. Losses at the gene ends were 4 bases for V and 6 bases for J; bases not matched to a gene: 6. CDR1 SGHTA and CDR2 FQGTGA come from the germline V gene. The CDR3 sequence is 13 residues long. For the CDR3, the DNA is TGTGCCAGCAGCTCTGGGAGGGCTCGCGAGCAGTACTTC. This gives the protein CASSSGRAREQYF.

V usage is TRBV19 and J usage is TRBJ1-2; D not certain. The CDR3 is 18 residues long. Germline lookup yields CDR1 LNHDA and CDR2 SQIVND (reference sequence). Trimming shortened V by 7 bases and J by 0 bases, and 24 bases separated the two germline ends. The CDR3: CASNPRFTLRLANYGYTF. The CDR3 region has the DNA TGTGCCAGTAACCCCAGGTTTACCCTTCGGTTAGCTAACTATGGCTACACCTTC.